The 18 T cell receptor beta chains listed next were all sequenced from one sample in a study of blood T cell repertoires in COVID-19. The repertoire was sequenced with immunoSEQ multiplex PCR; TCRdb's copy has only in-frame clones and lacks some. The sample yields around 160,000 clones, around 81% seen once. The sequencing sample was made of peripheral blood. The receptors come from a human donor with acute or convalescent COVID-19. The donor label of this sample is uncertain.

The CDR3 DNA follows: TGTGCTAGTGCTGGATCGGACTACACTGAAGCTTTCTTT. Protein: CASAGSDYTEAFF. V and J are TRBV12-5 and TRBJ1-1; no clear D gene. The V and J ends lost 7 bases and 3 bases respectively, with 12 bases between them. This CDR3 contains 13 residues. Germline-derived CDR1 and CDR2 are LGHNT and FRNRAP. The complete variable domain, with remaining parts taken from reference TRBV12-5 and TRBJ1-1, reads DARVTQTPRHKVTEMGQEVTMRCQPILGHNTVFWYRQTMMQGLELLAYFRNRAPLDDSGMPKDRFSAEMPDATLATLKIQPSEPRDSAVYFCASAGSDYTEAFFGQGTRLTVV.

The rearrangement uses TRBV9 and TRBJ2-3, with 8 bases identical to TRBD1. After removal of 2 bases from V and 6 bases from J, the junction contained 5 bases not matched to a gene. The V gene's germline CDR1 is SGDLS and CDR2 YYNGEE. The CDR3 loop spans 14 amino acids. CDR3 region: CASSVGTGYDTQYF. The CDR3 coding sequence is TGTGCCAGCAGCGTTGGGACAGGCTATGATACGCAGTATTTT.

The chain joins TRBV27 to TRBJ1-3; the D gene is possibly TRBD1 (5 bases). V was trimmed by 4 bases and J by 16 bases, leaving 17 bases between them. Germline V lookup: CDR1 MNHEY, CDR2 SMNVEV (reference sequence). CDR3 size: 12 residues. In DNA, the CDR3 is TGTGCCAGCAGTTCGGGGGGGTCCCCTGTGTATTTT. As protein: CASSSGGSPVYF.

CDR3 sequence: CASSSGQASEQYF. DNA for the CDR3: TGTGCCAGCAGTTCAGGACAGGCATCCGAGCAGTACTTC. The chain combines TRBV6-5 with TRBJ2-7; 7 bases fit TRBD1. CDR3 size: 13 residues. Germline lookup yields CDR1 MNHEY and CDR2 SVGAGI. The V gene end was trimmed by 4 bases and the J gene end by 6 bases; junction bases not matched to a gene: 6.

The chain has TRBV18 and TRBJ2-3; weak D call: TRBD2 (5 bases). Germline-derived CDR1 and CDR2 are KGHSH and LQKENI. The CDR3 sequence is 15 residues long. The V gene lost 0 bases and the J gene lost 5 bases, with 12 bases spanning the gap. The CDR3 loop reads CASSPPEGWGDTQYF. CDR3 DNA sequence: TGTGCCAGCTCACCACCCGAGGGTTGGGGAGATACGCAGTATTTT.

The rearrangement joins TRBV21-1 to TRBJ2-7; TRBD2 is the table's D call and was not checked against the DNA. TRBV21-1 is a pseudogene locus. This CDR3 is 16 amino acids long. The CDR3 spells CASSKVGGERFYEQYV. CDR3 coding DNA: TGTGCCAGCAGCAAAGTAGGCGGGGAAAGATTCTACGAGCAGTACGTC.

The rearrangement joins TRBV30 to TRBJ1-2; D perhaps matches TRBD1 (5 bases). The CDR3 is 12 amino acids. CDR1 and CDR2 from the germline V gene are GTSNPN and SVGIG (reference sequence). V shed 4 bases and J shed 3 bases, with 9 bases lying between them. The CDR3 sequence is CAWMKGDYGYTF. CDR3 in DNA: TGTGCCTGGATGAAAGGGGACTATGGCTACACCTTC.

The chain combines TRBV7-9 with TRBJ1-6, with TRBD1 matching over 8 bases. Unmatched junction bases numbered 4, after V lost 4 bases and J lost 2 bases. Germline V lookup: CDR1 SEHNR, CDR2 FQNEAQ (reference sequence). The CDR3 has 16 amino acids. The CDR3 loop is CASSSQGVPYNSPLHF. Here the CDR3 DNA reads TGTGCCAGCAGCTCACAGGGGGTCCCCTATAATTCACCCCTCCACTTT.

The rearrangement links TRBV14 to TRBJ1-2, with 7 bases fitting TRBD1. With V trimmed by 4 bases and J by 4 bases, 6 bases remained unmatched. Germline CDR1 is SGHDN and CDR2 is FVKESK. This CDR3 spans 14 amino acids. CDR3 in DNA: TGTGCCAGCAGCCTACAGGGGTCTGGCTATGGCTACACCTTC. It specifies CASSLQGSGYGYTF.

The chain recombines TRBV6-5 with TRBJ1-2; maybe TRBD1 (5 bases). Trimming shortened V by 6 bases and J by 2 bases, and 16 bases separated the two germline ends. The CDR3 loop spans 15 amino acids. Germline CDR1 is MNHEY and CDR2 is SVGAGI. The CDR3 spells CASSRYGEGNYGYTF. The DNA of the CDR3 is TGTGCCAGCAGCAGATATGGGGAGGGGAACTATGGCTACACCTTC.

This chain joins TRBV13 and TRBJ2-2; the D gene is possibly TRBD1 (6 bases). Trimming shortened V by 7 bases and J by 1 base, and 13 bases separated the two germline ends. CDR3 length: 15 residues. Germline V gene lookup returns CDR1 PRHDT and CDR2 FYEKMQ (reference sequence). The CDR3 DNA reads TGTGCCAGCAACTCATGGACAGTGAACACCGGGGAGCTGTTTTTT. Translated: CASNSWTVNTGELFF.

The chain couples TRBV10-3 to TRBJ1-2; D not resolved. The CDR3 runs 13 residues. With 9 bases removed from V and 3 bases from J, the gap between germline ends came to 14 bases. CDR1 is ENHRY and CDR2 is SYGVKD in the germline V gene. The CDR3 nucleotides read TGTGCCATTCTCGGAGACGAGCACTATGGCTACACCTTC. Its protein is CAILGDEHYGYTF.

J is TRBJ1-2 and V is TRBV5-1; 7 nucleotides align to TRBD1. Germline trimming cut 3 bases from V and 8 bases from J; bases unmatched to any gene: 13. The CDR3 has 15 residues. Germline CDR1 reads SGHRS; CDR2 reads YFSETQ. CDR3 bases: TGCGCCAGCAGCTCAACCGGGACAGAGGCTTGGGGCTACACCTTC. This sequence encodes CASSSTGTEAWGYTF.

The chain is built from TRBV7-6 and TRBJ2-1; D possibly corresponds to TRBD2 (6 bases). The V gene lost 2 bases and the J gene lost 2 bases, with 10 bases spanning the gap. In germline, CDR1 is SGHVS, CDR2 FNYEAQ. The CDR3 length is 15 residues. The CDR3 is CASSLQTGAYNEQFF. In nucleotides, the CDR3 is TGTGCCAGCAGCTTACAAACGGGGGCCTACAATGAGCAGTTCTTC.

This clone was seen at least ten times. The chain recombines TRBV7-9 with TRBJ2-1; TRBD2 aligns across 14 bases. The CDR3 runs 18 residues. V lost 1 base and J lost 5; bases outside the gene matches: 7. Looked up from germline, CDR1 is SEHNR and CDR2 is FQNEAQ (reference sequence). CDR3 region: CASSLVGLAGAPDNEQFF. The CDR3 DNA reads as TGTGCCAGCAGCTTAGTGGGACTAGCGGGGGCCCCTGACAATGAGCAGTTCTTC.

The CDR3 loop reads CASSFGDRVNQPQHF. In DNA form, the CDR3 reads TGTGCCAGCAGCTTTGGGGACAGGGTAAATCAGCCCCAGCATTTT. The J gene is TRBJ1-5, the V gene TRBV7-9; 9 bases are a match to TRBD1. Germline CDR1 SEHNR, CDR2 FQNEAQ (reference sequence). The CDR3 extends over 15 amino acids. Trimming at V came to 3 bases and at J to 4 bases, leaving 4 bases not matched to a gene.

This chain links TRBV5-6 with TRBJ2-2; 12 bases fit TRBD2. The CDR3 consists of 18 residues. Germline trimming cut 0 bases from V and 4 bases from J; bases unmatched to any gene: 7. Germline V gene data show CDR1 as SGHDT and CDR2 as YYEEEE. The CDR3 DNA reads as TGTGCCAGCAGCTTGGCGAGGACTAGCGGGGTTATCACCGGGGAGCTGTTTTTT. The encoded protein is CASSLARTSGVITGELFF.

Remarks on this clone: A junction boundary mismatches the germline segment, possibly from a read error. For the CDR3, the DNA is TGTGCCAGCTCCGATCGAGAGAGACAGGGCTTC. It codes for CASSDRERQGF. This chain uses TRBV2 with TRBJ2-4, with 7 bases matching TRBD1. Germline V gene sequence: CDR1 SNHLY, CDR2 FYNNEI. The CDR3 has 11 residues.